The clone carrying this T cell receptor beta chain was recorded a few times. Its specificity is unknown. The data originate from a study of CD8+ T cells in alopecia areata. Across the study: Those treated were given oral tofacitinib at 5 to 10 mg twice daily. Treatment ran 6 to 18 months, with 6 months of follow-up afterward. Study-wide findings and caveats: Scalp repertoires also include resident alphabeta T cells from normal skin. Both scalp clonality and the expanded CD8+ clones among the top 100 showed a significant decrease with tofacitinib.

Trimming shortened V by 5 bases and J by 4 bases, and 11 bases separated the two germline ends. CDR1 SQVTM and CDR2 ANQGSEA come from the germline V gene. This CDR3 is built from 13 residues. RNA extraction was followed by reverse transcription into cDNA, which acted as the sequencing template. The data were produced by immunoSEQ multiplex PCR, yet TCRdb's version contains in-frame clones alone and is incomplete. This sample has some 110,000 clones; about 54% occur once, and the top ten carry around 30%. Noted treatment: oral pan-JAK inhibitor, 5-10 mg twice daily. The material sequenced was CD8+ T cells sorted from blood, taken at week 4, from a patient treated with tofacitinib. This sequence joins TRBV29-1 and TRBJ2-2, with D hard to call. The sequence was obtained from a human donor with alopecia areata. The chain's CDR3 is CSVRTELTGELFF. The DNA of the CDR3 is TGCAGCGTTAGGACGGAACTCACCGGGGAGCTGTTTTTT.